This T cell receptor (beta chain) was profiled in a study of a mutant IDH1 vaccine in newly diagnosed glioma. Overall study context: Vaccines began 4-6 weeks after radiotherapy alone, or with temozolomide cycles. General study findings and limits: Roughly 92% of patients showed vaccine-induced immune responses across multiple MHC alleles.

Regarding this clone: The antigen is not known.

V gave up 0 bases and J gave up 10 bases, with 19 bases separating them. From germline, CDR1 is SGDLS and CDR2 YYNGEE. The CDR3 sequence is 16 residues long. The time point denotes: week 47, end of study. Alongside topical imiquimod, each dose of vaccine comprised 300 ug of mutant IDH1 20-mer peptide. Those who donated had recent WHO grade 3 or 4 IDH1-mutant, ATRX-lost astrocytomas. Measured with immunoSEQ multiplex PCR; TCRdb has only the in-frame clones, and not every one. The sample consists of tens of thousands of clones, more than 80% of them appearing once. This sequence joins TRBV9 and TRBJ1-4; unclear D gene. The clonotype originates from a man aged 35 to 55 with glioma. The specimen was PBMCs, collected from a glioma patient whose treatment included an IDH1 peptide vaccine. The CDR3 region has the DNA TGTGCCAGCAGCGTAGATCGTGAGGAAGGCTCGGGAAAACTGTTTTTT. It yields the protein CASSVDREEGSGKLFF.